The 23 T cell receptor beta chains listed next were all sequenced from one sample in a study of CD8 T cells in ankylosing spondylitis. TCRdb processed the 5' RACE reads anew with MiXCR; each CDR3 protein has one entry. This table has approximately 300,000 distinct CDR3 sequences, around 19% appearing once. The material sequenced was blood, either unsorted or a sorted T cell fraction (not recorded which). The source is a male donor with ankylosing spondylitis or in good health (not recorded which).

In its sample, this clonotype was seen once. The chain carries TRBV7-2 and TRBJ2-6, with TRBD2 as a possible D gene (5 bases). Per germline, CDR1 SGHTA and CDR2 FQGNSA. CDR3 size: 17 residues. The V end was cut by 5 bases, the J end by 0 bases, with 14 bases between. CDR3 nucleotides: TGTGCCAGCAGCCGGCAGGACGGGGACTCTGGGGCCAACGTCCTGACTTTC. This codes for CASSRQDGDSGANVLTF.

This clonotype was detected many times. The chain has TRBV12-3 or TRBV12-4 and TRBJ2-5, with 7 bases aligning to TRBD1. Unmatched junction bases numbered 6, after V lost 7 bases and J lost 1 base. The CDR3 is made up of 14 amino acids. DNA for the CDR3: TGTGCCAGCACCCGGGACAGATCCCAAGAGACCCAGTACTTC. Translated, it gives CASTRDRSQETQYF.

The sample holds a few counts of this clonotype. The chain is built from TRBV20-1 and TRBJ2-2; 7 nucleotides align to TRBD2. This CDR3 is built from 16 residues. The germline V gene encodes CDR1 DFQATT and CDR2 SNEGSKA (reference sequence). Trimming removed 0 bases from V and 2 bases from J; junction bases left unmatched: 6. The CDR3 DNA sequence: TGCAGTGCTAGAGATCTGGGGGAGGGTAACACCGGGGAGCTGTTTTTT. Encoded protein: CSARDLGEGNTGELFF.

This rearrangement joins TRBV10-3 to TRBJ2-1, with 10 nucleotides matching TRBD1. V was pared by 6 bases and J by 7 bases, with 3 bases of the junction left unmatched. This CDR3 region has 13 residues. Germline assignment: CDR1 ENHRY and CDR2 SYGVKD. CDR3 region: CAIRGDRGNEQFF. CDR3 nucleotides: TGTGCCATCAGGGGGGACAGGGGTAATGAGCAGTTCTTC.

The V gene is TRBV12-3 or TRBV12-4, the J gene TRBJ1-1, with 7 positions matching TRBD1. The CDR3 loop spans 14 amino acids. J gave up 4 bases and V 6 bases, and 8 bases lay outside the gene matches. CDR3 nucleotides: TGTGCCAGCAGGCTGTTTCAGGGGGGCACTGAAGCTTTCTTT. Its protein is CASRLFQGGTEAFF.

There are a few counts of this clonotype. The chain recombines TRBV4-1 with TRBJ2-2; 12 bases fit TRBD2. The germline gives CDR1 MGHRA, CDR2 YSYEKL. This CDR3 has 17 residues. The V gene end was trimmed by 6 bases and the J gene end by 3 bases; junction bases not matched to a gene: 8. The chain's CDR3 is CASRPQTSGSHTGELFF. The CDR3 DNA sequence: TGCGCCAGCAGACCCCAGACTAGCGGGAGCCACACCGGGGAGCTGTTTTTT.

This clonotype was found a few times. V is TRBV4-1 and J is TRBJ2-5; D might be TRBD1 or TRBD2, each matching 6 bases. V was pared by 1 base and J by 4 bases, with 13 bases between. Per germline, CDR1 MGHRA and CDR2 YSYEKL. CDR3 length: 15 residues. The CDR3 sequence: CASSQGPGAGETQYF. The DNA for the CDR3 is TGCGCCAGCAGCCAAGGCCCGGGGGCAGGAGAGACCCAGTACTTC.

This clonotype was detected many times. The chain recombines TRBV20-1 with TRBJ2-5; D perhaps matches TRBD1 (5 bases). The CDR3 runs 12 residues. Germline CDR1 is DFQATT and CDR2 is SNEGSKA (reference sequence). Trimming cost V 5 bases and J 3 bases, with 10 bases left between them. CDR3 in DNA: TGCAGTGCTTTTGGCAGGGAAGAGACCCAGTACTTC. Protein product: CSAFGREETQYF.

This clonotype occurred many times. J is TRBJ1-1 and V is TRBV12-3 or TRBV12-4; no clear D gene. This CDR3 has 13 residues. Trimming took off 5 bases at V and 1 base at J, with 8 bases between the two ends. CDR3 amino acids: CASSRTENTEAFF. For the CDR3, the DNA is TGTGCCAGCAGTCGGACCGAGAACACTGAAGCTTTCTTT.

The chain recombines TRBV18 with TRBJ2-7; TRBD2 aligns across 11 bases. After removal of 4 bases from V and 6 bases from J, the junction contained 5 bases not matched to a gene. CDR1 and CDR2 (germline): KGHSH, LQKENI. The CDR3 covers 14 residues. The CDR3 sequence: CASSLATSGTEQYV. DNA of the CDR3: TGTGCCAGCTCACTGGCGACTAGCGGGACCGAGCAGTACGTC.

This clonotype has ten or more counts. The chain uses TRBV10-3 and TRBJ2-3; D uncertain. Trimming cost V 4 bases and J 6 bases, with 8 bases left between them. CDR3 length: 12 amino acids. Per germline, CDR1 ENHRY and CDR2 SYGVKD. CDR3 amino acids: CAISAKDDTQYF. For the CDR3, the DNA is TGTGCCATCAGTGCCAAGGACGATACGCAGTATTTT.

This clonotype was observed a few times. The rearrangement uses TRBV12-3 or TRBV12-4 and TRBJ1-2; D ambiguous. V was shortened by 6 bases and J by 4 bases, with 12 bases between the two germline ends. CDR3 length: 13 amino acids. Written as DNA, the CDR3 is TGTGCCAGCAGCGGGGAGTCCCTCTATGGCTACACCTTC. Protein sequence: CASSGESLYGYTF.

This clonotype was found a few times. This sequence joins TRBV20-1 and TRBJ2-5; 7 bases map to TRBD1. This CDR3 contains 15 residues. V lost 0 bases, J lost 5 bases, and 9 bases stayed unmatched. Looked up from germline, CDR1 is DFQATT and CDR2 is SNEGSKA (reference sequence). The CDR3 loop reads CSARDGVGGRETQYF. For the CDR3, the DNA is TGCAGTGCTAGAGATGGGGTAGGGGGCAGGGAGACCCAGTACTTC.

This clonotype was picked up many times. The chain carries TRBV12-3 or TRBV12-4 and TRBJ2-3; 8 nucleotides agree with TRBD1. The ends lost 4 bases at V and 4 bases at J; junction bases unmatched: 7. The CDR3 has 15 residues. CDR3 in amino acids: CASSYDRGWSDTQYF. The CDR3 DNA sequence: TGTGCCAGCAGTTACGACAGGGGATGGTCAGATACGCAGTATTTT.

This clonotype appeared many times. This chain joins TRBV5-1 and TRBJ1-4; the D gene is possibly TRBD1 (5 bases). The germline V gene has CDR1 SGHRS and CDR2 YFSETQ. The CDR3 is 15 residues long. Trimming stripped 0 bases from V and 8 bases from J, with 14 bases between. In nucleotides, the CDR3 is TGCGCCAGCAGCTTGGGTACAAGGGGCCAGGAAAAACTGTTTTTT. Its translation: CASSLGTRGQEKLFF.

This chain connects TRBV12-3 or TRBV12-4 to TRBJ2-1; perhaps TRBD2 as D (5 bases). This CDR3 is built from 14 residues. Trimming removed 1 base at V and 7 bases at J, with 11 bases between. This CDR3 reads CASSLERPGNEQFF. CDR3 in DNA: TGTGCCAGCAGTTTAGAACGCCCGGGAAATGAGCAGTTCTTC.

The chain is built from TRBV5-6 and TRBJ1-1, with unresolved D. Germline CDR1 is SGHDT and CDR2 is YYEEEE. Trimming cost V 4 bases and J 0 bases, with 7 bases left between them. This CDR3 has 13 residues. CDR3 bases: TGTGCCAGCAGCAACGACTTGAACACTGAAGCTTTCTTT. Protein: CASSNDLNTEAFF.

This chain uses TRBV20-1 with TRBJ2-3, with TRBD1 as a possible D gene (5 bases). The CDR3 runs to 12 residues. Looked up from germline, CDR1 is DFQATT and CDR2 is SNEGSKA (reference sequence). The V and J ends lost 8 bases and 3 bases respectively, with 12 bases between them. CDR3 region: CSTSDRTDTQYF. DNA of the CDR3: TGCAGTACCTCAGACAGAACAGATACGCAGTATTTT.

The chain recombines TRBV5-1 with TRBJ1-1; 8 bases align to TRBD1. The CDR3 is made up of 17 amino acids. Looked up from germline, CDR1 is SGHRS and CDR2 is YFSETQ. V was pared by 3 bases and J by 5 bases, with 15 bases of the junction left unmatched. The chain's CDR3 is CASSWTGTGRPGTEAFF. The CDR3 DNA is TGCGCCAGCAGCTGGACCGGGACAGGTCGCCCAGGGACTGAAGCTTTCTTT.

This chain's CDR3 is CASSPSGLAVGDEQFF. DNA for the CDR3: TGTGCCAGCAGCCCATCGGGACTAGCTGTCGGGGATGAGCAGTTCTTC. The rearrangement uses TRBV7-9 and TRBJ2-1; TRBD2 matches 9 bases. The V gene end was trimmed by 5 bases and the J gene end by 8 bases; junction bases not matched to a gene: 13. CDR1 is SEHNR, CDR2 FQNEAQ, per germline (reference sequence). The CDR3 covers 16 residues. The complete variable domain, with remaining parts taken from reference TRBV7-9 and TRBJ2-1, reads DTGVSQNPRHKITKRGQNVTFRCDPISEHNRLYWYRQTLGQGPEFLTYFQNEAQLEKSRLLSDRFSAERPKGSFSTLEIQRTEQGDSAMYLCASSPSGLAVGDEQFFGPGTRLTVL.

The chain couples TRBV28 to TRBJ2-3, with D perhaps given as TRBD1 or TRBD2 (5 bases each). Trimming removed 3 bases from V and 1 base from J, with 11 bases in between. CDR1 is MDHEN, CDR2 SYDVKM, per germline. This CDR3 spans 15 amino acids. The CDR3 protein is CASSFYGAGTDTQYF. The CDR3 coding sequence is TGTGCCAGCAGTTTTTACGGGGCCGGCACAGATACGCAGTATTTT.

This clonotype was seen a few times. V usage is TRBV3-1 and J usage is TRBJ2-1; no firm D call. Germline CDR1 is LGHDT and CDR2 is YNNKEL (reference sequence). This CDR3 has 18 amino acids. V lost 1 base and J lost 0, with 16 bases in between. This chain's CDR3 is CASSQAGLALGSYNEQFF. The CDR3 DNA is TGTGCCAGCAGCCAAGCTGGATTAGCTTTAGGCTCCTACAATGAGCAGTTCTTC.

In its sample, this clonotype was seen many times. The rearrangement links TRBV5-1 to TRBJ2-1; D not certain. The CDR3 has 15 residues. Trimming removed 0 bases from V and 0 bases from J, with 7 bases in between. The V gene's germline CDR1 is SGHRS and CDR2 YFSETQ. CDR3 amino acids: CASSLDRSSYNEQFF. In nucleotides, the CDR3 is TGCGCCAGCAGCTTGGATAGAAGCTCCTACAATGAGCAGTTCTTC.